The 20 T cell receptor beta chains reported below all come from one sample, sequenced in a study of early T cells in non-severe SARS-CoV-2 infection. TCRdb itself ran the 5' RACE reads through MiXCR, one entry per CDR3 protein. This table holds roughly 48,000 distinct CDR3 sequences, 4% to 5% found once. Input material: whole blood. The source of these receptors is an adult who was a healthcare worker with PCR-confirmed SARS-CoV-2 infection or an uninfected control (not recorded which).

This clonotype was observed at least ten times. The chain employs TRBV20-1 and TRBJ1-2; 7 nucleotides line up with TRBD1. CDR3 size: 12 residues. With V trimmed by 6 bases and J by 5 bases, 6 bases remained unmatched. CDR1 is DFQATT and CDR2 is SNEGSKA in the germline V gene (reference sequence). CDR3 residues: CSAPDRVYGYTF. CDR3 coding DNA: TGCAGTGCGCCAGACAGGGTTTATGGCTACACCTTC.

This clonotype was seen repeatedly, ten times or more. CDR3 sequence: CASSLGIWNTGELFF. The CDR3 region has the DNA TGTGCCAGCAGCTTGGGGATTTGGAACACCGGGGAGCTGTTTTTT. This chain uses TRBV5-4 with TRBJ2-2, with D unclear. The CDR3 consists of 15 residues. The germline V gene has CDR1 SGHNT and CDR2 YYREEE (reference sequence). Trimming shortened V by 0 bases and J by 1 base, and 7 bases separated the two germline ends.

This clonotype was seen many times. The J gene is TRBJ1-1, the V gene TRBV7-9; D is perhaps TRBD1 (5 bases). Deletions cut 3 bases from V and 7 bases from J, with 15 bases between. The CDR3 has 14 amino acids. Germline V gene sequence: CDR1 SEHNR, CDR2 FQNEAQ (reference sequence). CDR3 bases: TGTGCCAGCAGCTTGGTTGTCAGGGCAGGTGAAGCTTTCTTT. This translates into CASSLVVRAGEAFF.

The CDR3 DNA is TGTGCCAGTAGTATAACGGGAGGGACAGATACGCAGTATTTT. It codes for CASSITGGTDTQYF. The V gene is TRBV19, the J gene TRBJ2-3, with 8 bases aligning to TRBD2. The CDR3 sequence is 14 residues long. V shed 2 bases and J 3 bases; nucleotides not matched to a gene: 1. The germline gives CDR1 LNHDA, CDR2 SQIVND (reference sequence).

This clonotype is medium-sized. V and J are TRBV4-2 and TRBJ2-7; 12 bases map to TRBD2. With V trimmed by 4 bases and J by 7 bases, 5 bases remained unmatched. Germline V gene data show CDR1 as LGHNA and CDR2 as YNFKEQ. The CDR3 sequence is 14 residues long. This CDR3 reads CASSPRLAGDEQYF. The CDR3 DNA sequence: TGTGCCAGCAGCCCGCGACTAGCGGGAGATGAGCAGTACTTC.

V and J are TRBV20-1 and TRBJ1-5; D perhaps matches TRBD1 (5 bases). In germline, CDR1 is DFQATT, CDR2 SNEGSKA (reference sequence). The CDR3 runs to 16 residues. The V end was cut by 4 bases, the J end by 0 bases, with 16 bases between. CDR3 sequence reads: CSAIGAGGFSNQPQHF. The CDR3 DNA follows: TGCAGTGCTATTGGGGCGGGGGGATTTAGCAATCAGCCCCAGCATTTT.

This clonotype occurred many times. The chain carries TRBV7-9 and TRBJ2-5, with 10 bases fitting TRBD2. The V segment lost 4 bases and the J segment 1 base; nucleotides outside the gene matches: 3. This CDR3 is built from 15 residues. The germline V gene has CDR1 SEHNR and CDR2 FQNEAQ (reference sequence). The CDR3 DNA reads TGTGCCAGCAGCTCGGGACTAGCGTTCCAAGAGACCCAGTACTTC. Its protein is CASSSGLAFQETQYF.

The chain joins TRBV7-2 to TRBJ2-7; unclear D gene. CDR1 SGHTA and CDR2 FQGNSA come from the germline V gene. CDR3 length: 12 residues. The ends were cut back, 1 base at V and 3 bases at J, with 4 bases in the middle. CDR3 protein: CASSLGYYEQYF. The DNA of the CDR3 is TGTGCCAGCAGCTTAGGCTACTACGAGCAGTACTTC.

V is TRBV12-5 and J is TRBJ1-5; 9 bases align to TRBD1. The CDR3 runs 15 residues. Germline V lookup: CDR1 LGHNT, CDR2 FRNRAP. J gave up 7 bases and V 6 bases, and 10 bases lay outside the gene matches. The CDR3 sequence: CASGLGQGQWQPQHF. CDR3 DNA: TGTGCTAGTGGGCTTGGACAGGGGCAATGGCAGCCCCAGCATTTT.

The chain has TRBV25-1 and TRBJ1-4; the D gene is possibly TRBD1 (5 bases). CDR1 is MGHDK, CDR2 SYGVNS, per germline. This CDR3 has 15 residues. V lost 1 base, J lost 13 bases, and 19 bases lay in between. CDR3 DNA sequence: TGTGCCAGCAGTGAATTTAGGAAGGAAAGTGGGGGACTGTTTTTT. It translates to CASSEFRKESGGLFF.

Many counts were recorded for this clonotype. In DNA, the CDR3 is TGTGCCAGCAGCTTTCTAACTCCTAGGGGCAATCAGCCCCAGCATTTT. It specifies CASSFLTPRGNQPQHF. This chain connects TRBV5-8 to TRBJ1-5, with no clear D. The V gene lost 2 bases and the J gene lost 2 bases, with 14 bases spanning the gap. The CDR3 spans 16 residues. Germline V lookup: CDR1 SGHTS, CDR2 YDEGEE.

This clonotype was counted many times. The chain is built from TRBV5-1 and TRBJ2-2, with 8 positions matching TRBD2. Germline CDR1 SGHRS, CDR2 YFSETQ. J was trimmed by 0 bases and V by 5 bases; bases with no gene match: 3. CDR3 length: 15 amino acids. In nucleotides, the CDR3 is TGCGCCAGCAGTCCGGGGGGGCCGAACACCGGGGAGCTGTTTTTT. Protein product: CASSPGGPNTGELFF.

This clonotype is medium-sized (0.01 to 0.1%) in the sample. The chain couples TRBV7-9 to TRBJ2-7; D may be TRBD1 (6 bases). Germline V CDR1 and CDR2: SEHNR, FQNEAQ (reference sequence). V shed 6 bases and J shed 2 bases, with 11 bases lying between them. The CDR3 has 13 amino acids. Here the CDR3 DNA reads TGTGCCAGCAGGGACAGCCTGACCTACGAGCAGTACTTC. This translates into CASRDSLTYEQYF. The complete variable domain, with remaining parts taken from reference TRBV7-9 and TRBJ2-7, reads DTGVSQNPRHKITKRGQNVTFRCDPISEHNRLYWYRQTLGQGPEFLTYFQNEAQLEKSRLLSDRFSAERPKGSFSTLEIQRTEQGDSAMYLCASRDSLTYEQYFGPGTRLTVT.

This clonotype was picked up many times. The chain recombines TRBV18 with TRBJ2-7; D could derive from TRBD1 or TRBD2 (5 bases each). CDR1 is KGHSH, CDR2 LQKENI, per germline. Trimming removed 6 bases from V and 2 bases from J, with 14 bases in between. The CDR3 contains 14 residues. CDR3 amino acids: CASSPGTVTYEQYF. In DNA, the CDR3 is TGTGCCAGCTCCCCCGGGACCGTGACCTACGAGCAGTACTTC. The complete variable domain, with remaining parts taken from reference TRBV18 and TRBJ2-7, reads NAGVMQNPRHLVRRRGQEARLRCSPMKGHSHVYWYRQLPEEGLKFMVYLQKENIIDESGMPKERFSAEFPKEGPSILRIQQVVRGDSAAYFCASSPGTVTYEQYFGPGTRLTVT.

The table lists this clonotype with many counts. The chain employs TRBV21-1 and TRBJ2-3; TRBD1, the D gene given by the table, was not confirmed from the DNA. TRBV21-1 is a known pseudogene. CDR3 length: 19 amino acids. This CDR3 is CASSPPGRSGEASTDTQYF. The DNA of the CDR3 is TGTGCCAGCAGCCCCCCGGGGAGGAGCGGGGAAGCTAGCACAGATACGCAGTATTTT.

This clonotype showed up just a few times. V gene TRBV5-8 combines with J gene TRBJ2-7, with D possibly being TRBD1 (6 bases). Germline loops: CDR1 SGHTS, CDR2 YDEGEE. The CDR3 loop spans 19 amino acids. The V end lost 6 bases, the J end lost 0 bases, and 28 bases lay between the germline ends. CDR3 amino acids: CASTWTAFLPESSSYEQYF. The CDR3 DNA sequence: TGTGCCAGCACTTGGACAGCCTTCTTACCAGAATCCAGCTCCTACGAGCAGTACTTC. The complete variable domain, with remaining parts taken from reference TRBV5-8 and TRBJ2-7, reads EAGVTQSPTHLIKTRGQQATLRCSPISGHTSVYWYQQALGLGLQFLLWYDEGEERNRGNFPPRFSGRQFPNYSSELNVNALELEDSALYLCASTWTAFLPESSSYEQYFGPGTRLTVT.

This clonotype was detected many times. The CDR3 DNA is TGTGCCAGCAGTGACTCAGGCCAGTACACCACAGATACGCAGTATTTT. It codes for CASSDSGQYTTDTQYF. The gene calls are TRBV6-4 and TRBJ2-3, with D uncertain. The CDR3 consists of 16 residues. Germline V lookup: CDR1 MRHNA, CDR2 SNTAGT. The V gene lost 0 bases and the J gene lost 2 bases, with 12 bases spanning the gap.

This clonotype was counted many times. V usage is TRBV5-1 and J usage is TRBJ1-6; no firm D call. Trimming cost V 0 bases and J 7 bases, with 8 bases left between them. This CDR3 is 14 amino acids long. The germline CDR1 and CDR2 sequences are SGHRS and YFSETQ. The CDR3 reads CASSLDTTNSPLHF. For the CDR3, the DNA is TGCGCCAGCAGCTTGGACACGACCAATTCACCCCTCCACTTT.

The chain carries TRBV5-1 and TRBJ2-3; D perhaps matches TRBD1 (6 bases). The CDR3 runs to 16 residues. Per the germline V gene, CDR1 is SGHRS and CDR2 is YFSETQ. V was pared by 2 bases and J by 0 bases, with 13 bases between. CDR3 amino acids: CASSLQGASSTDTQYF. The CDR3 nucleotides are TGCGCCAGCAGCTTACAGGGCGCCTCTAGCACAGATACGCAGTATTTT.

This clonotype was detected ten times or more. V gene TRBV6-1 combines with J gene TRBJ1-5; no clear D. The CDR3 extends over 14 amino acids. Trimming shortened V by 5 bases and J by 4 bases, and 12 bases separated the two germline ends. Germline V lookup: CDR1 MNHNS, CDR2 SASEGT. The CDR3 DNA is TGTGCCAGCAGTCTTAACTGGGGAAATCAGCCCCAGCATTTT. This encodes CASSLNWGNQPQHF.